This T cell receptor (beta chain) derives from a study of T cell responses to AZD1222 COVID-19 vaccine. As for this clone: Its target is not known.

Profiling relied on immunoSEQ multiplex PCR, and the TCRdb table lists in-frame clones only, not all of them. The sample includes 140,000 to 150,000 clones, approximately 94% of them seen just once. Study-wide findings and caveats: Spike-specific TCR breadth and depth went up after people got two AZD1222 doses.

The V gene's germline CDR1 is SGHRS and CDR2 YFSETQ. The CDR3 has 15 amino acids. The V gene lost 1 base and the J gene lost 4 bases, with 12 bases spanning the gap. The rearrangement uses TRBV5-1 and TRBJ1-3; D gene uncertain. The TCR was taken from an adult in good health. The sequencing here drew on peripheral blood, taken on day 0 of AZD1222 vaccination. The CDR3 region has the DNA TGCGCCAGCAGCTTGATCGGCTACGGCGGAAACACCATATATTTT. Translating gives CASSLIGYGGNTIYF.